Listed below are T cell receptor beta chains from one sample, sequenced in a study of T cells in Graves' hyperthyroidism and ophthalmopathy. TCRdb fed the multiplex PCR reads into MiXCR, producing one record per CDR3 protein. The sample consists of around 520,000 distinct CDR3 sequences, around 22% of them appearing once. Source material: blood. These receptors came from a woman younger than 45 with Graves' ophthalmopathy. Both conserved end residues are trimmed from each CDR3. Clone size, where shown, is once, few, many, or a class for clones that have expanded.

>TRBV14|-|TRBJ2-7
ASRRTGWSYEQY
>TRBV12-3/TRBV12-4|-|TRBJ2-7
ASSFGFYEQY
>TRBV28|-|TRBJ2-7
ASEGQGAGGEQY
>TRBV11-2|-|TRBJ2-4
ASSLPRRGEGAKNIQY
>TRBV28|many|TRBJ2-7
ASRGAPSGGPPYEQY
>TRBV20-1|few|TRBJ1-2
SARVDVGGLQWYGYT
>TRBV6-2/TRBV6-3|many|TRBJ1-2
ASSHDRVLDGYT
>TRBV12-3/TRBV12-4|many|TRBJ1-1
ASSLSDRGYTEAF
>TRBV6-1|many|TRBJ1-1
ASSGYPNTEAF
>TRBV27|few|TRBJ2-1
ASRDREISEQF
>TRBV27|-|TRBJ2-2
ASSWGGHGVGLF
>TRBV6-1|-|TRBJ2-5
ASSAGMGGWGTQY
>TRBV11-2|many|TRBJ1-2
ASSLDGGTLGRGT
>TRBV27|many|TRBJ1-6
ASSLWLTENSPLH
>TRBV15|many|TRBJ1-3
ATSRDLGGAGNTIY
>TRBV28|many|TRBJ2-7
ASSLGQPYEQY
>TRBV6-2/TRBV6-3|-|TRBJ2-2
ASSPSHQMERLLLTAELF
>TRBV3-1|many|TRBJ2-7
ASSQDFGTAYYEQY
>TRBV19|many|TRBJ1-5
ASSTQGNQPQH
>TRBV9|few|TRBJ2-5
ASSGTGGKGETQY
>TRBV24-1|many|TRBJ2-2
ATSDPGQGARDSGELF
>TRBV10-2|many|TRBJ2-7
ASSDLYHEQY
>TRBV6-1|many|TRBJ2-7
ASSEGDGTGLYEQY
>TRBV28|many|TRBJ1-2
ASSFSWTGGFRDGYT
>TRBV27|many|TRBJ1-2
ATFDRLYGYT
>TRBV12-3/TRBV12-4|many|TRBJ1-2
ASSFRNRGRNGYT
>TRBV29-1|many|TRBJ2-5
SVFRGPKTQY
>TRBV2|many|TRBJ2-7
ASLRQGREQY
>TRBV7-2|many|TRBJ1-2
ASSLETGDYGYT
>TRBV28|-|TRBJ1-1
ATRGGGMNTEAF
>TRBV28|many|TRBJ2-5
ATSGETQY
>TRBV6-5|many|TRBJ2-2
ASSYSDGSGELF
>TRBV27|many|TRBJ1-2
ASSLNVVQLGVSGYT
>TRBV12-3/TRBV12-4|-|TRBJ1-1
ASSRPGSDAEAF
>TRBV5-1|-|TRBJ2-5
ASGPLFVETQY
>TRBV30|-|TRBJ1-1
AWSVPGTVNPEAF
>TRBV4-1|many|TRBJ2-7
ASSSPGLVALEQY
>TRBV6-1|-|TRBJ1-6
ASSEMTGGNSPLH
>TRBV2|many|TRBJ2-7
ASSVPGGENEQY
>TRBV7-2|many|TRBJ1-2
ASSLDWGPGGYT
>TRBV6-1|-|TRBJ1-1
AMLVAARNTEAF
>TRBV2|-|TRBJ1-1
ASSEDVRGGAGTEAF
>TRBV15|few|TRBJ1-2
ATSSAGEEHYGYT
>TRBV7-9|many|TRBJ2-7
ASSLSGIGSN
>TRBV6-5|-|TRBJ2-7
ASSYGGGPSSYEQY
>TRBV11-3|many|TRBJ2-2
ASSVGPRTGELF
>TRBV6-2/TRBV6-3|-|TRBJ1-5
ATRGWQGLRGQPQH
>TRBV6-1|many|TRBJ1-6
ASSDTSQGTNSPLH